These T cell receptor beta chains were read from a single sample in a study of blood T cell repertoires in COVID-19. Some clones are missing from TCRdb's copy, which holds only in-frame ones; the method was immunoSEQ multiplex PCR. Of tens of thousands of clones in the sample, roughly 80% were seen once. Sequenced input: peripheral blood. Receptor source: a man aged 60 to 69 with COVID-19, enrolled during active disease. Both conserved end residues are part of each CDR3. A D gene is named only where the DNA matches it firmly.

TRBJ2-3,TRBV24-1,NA,CATSDPGDGHTDTQYF
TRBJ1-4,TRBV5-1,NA,CASSLAGTTNEKLFF
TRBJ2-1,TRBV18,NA,CASSTIEYDRNEQFF
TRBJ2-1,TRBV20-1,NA,CSASAGLVYNEQFF
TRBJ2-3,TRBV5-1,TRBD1,CASSPDRGRADTQYF
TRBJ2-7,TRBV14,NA,CASSRGGLSYEQYF
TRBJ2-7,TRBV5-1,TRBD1,CASSSQGVEQYF
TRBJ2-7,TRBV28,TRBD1,CASSLGTAYEQYF
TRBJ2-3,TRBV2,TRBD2,CAIPSGGIDTQYF
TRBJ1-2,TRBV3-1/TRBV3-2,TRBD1,CASSPHRGGYTF
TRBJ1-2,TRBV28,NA,CASREQGRGYTF
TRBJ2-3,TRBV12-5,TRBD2,CASGLGLILGLAGGRTDTQYF
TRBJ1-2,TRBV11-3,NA,CASSPTDFYGYTF
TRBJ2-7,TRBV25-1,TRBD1,CASSWTGRYEQYF
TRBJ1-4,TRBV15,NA,CATSMNRGGEKLFF
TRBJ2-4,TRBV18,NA,CASSQAGMNIQYF
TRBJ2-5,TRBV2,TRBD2,CASRGGPGETQYF
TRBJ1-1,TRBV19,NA,CASSVRQNTEAFF
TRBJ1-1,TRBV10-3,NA,CAISELDMNTEAFF
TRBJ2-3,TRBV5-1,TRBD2,CASSLVLAGGLTDTQYF
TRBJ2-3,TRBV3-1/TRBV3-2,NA,CASSLPGFGEGTDTQYF